A single T cell receptor beta chain is shown here with its context. Its antigen is as yet unknown. The data originate from a study of shared clonotypes between healthy human individuals. The study's findings and limits: Sequencing depth was expected to influence donor clonotype sharing. Few donors limited the genetic and exposure-history diversity represented. Naive CD4 clonotypes were shared across several donors at about 5.2%.

Germline CDR1 is SGHVS and CDR2 is FQNEAQ. This CDR3 is built from 19 residues. Trimming took 3 bases from V and 4 from J; bases not matched to a gene: 15. The table came from immunoSEQ multiplex PCR; TCRdb's copy has only in-frame clones and leaves some out. The data show approximately 2.3 million clones, 93% seen once. A CD45RA+ naive subset and a CD45RA-negative memory subset were split from CD4+ cells. This clonotype was sampled from a man between 18 and 29 years old in good health. Some clones in this sample may be carry-over from other donors' samples. Sequenced: naive CD4+ T cells from PBMCs. The subset: CD45RA+ positively selected. The V and J genes are TRBV7-8 and TRBJ2-7, with 13 bases lining up with TRBD2. The CDR3 region is CASSLRAAGLAGVKYEQYF. In nucleotides, the CDR3 is TGTGCCAGCAGCTTGAGAGCCGCCGGACTAGCGGGAGTTAAGTACGAGCAGTACTTC. The full variable domain, its missing parts supplied by reference TRBV7-8 and TRBJ2-7, is GAGVSQSPRYKVAKRGQDVALRCDPISGHVSLFWYQQALGQGPEFLTYFQNEAQLDKSGLPSDRFFAERPEGSVSTLKIQRTQQEDSAVYLCASSLRAAGLAGVKYEQYFGPGTRLTVT.